These T cell receptor beta chains were read from a single sample in a study of tumor-infiltrating lymphocytes in localized non-small cell lung cancer. Clones were sequenced by immunoSEQ multiplex PCR, and TCRdb holds only the in-frame ones, with some missing. The data contain thousands of clones, roughly 70% of them singletons. Source material: uninvolved lung tissue not adjacent to the tumor. The source of these receptors is a human donor with non-small cell lung cancer. CDR3s include the opening cysteine and the closing phenylalanine or tryptophan. The order of the fields is D gene, clone size, J gene, V gene, CDR3 protein, CDR3 DNA. A D gene is named only where the DNA matches it firmly. Some rows have no size entry. The others give once, few or many, or a class for an expanded clone.

. | . | TRBJ2-6 | TRBV5-1 | CASSLEGSSGANVLTF | TGCGCCAGCAGCTTGGAAGGGAGCTCTGGGGCCAACGTCCTGACTTTC
. | . | TRBJ2-2 | TRBV5-5 | CASREEAVVGELFF | TGTGCCAGCAGGGAGGAAGCTGTTGTCGGGGAGCTGTTTTTT
TRBD1 | . | TRBJ1-1 | TRBV5-1 | CASSLADRANTEAFF | TGCGCCAGCAGCTTGGCCGACAGGGCGAACACTGAAGCTTTCTTT
. | few | TRBJ1-2 | TRBV7-2 | CASSLARTDYYGYTF | TGTGCCAGCAGCTTAGCGCGGACTGACTACTATGGCTACACCTTC
. | . | TRBJ1-2 | TRBV7-3 | CASSSGGDFNYGYTF | TGTGCCAGCAGCTCCGGGGGGGATTTTAACTATGGCTACACCTTC
. | few | TRBJ2-6 | TRBV4-1 | CASSQAEPSSGANVLTF | TGCGCCAGCAGCCAAGCCGAACCAAGCTCTGGGGCCAACGTCCTGACTTTC
. | . | TRBJ2-3 | TRBV7-9 | CASSLSTGYTDTQYF | TGTGCCAGCAGCTTATCCACAGGGTACACAGATACGCAGTATTTT
. | . | TRBJ2-1 | TRBV29-1 | CSVAGNTYNEQFF | TGCAGCGTTGCAGGGAACACCTACAATGAGCAGTTCTTC
TRBD2 | . | TRBJ2-5 | TRBV7-2 | CASSGAGGQETQYF | TGTGCCAGCTCTGGCGCGGGGGGGCAAGAGACCCAGTACTTC
TRBD1 | . | TRBJ1-6 | TRBV5-3 | CARSLGVGTVNSPLHF | TGTGCCAGAAGCTTGGGTGTAGGGACAGTTAATTCACCCCTCCACTTT
TRBD1 | . | TRBJ2-1 | TRBV9 | CASSPTGDGHGDEQFF | TGTGCCAGCAGCCCTACAGGGGACGGGCATGGGGATGAGCAGTTCTTC
. | . | TRBJ2-2 | TRBV7-9 | CASSSGHTGELFF | TGTGCCAGCAGCTCCGGCCACACCGGGGAGCTGTTTTTT
TRBD2 | . | TRBJ2-1 | TRBV7-3 | CASSPGIAGVTYNEQFF | TGTGCCAGCAGCCCTGGAATAGCGGGAGTCACCTACAATGAGCAGTTCTTC
. | few | TRBJ1-1 | TRBV6-1 | CASSPQGPSNTEAFF | TGTGCCAGCAGTCCCCAGGGACCGTCGAACACTGAAGCTTTCTTT
. | . | TRBJ1-2 | TRBV16 | CASSPQPEGPQGYTF | TGTGCCAGCAGCCCTCAGCCTGAGGGGCCGCAAGGCTACACCTTC
TRBD2 | . | TRBJ2-5 | TRBV6-6 | CASSYATSGQETQYF | TGTGCCAGCAGTTACGCGACTAGCGGCCAAGAGACCCAGTACTTC
. | . | TRBJ2-6 | TRBV7-2 | CASSLEPGANVLTF | TGTGCCAGCAGCTTAGAACCTGGGGCCAACGTCCTGACTTTC
. | few | TRBJ2-3 | TRBV6-5 | CASSYSGHTDTQYF | TGTGCCAGCAGTTACTCGGGCCACACAGATACGCAGTATTTT
TRBD2 | . | TRBJ2-1 | TRBV10-3 | CAISTSGEGNEQFF | TGTGCCATCAGTACCTCCGGGGAGGGCAATGAGCAGTTCTTC
. | . | TRBJ1-1 | TRBV29-1 | CSVTPRGNTEAFF | TGCAGCGTTACCCCCAGGGGCAACACTGAAGCTTTCTTT
TRBD2 | . | TRBJ2-2 | TRBV5-1 | CASAGAGVINTGELFF | TGCGCCAGCGCCGGAGCGGGGGTTATTAACACCGGGGAGCTGTTTTTT
. | . | TRBJ1-5 | TRBV30 | CAWTRTPGQPQHF | TGTGCCTGGACCCGGACGCCTGGGCAGCCCCAGCATTTT
. | . | TRBJ1-5 | TRBV27 | CASSPGAAGNQPQHF | TGTGCCAGCAGCCCGGGGGCCGCGGGCAATCAGCCCCAGCATTTT
. | . | TRBJ1-1 | TRBV6-5 | CASSYSPGGPNTEAFF | TGTGCCAGCAGTTACTCCCCCGGGGGGCCGAACACTGAAGCTTTCTTT
. | . | TRBJ2-1 | TRBV10-3 | CAISEREGAADNEQFF | TGTGCCATCAGTGAGAGGGAGGGGGCTGCGGACAATGAGCAGTTCTTC
TRBD1 | . | TRBJ2-2 | TRBV5-1 | CASDPGQGNTGELFF | TGCGCCAGCGATCCGGGACAGGGGAACACCGGGGAGCTGTTTTTT
. | . | TRBJ1-5 | TRBV5-1 | CASSPGGGNQPQHF | TGCGCCAGCAGCCCCGGGGGGGGCAATCAGCCCCAGCATTTT
. | . | TRBJ1-3 | TRBV10-2 | CASSGGRRTSGNTIYF | TGCGCCAGCTCGGGGGGACGAAGGACCTCTGGAAACACCATATATTTT
. | . | TRBJ1-6 | TRBV5-1 | CASSLGQAVDSPLHF | TGCGCCAGCAGCTTGGGCCAGGCGGTAGATTCACCCCTCCACTTT
TRBD1 | . | TRBJ2-7 | TRBV6-5 | CASSSFRDSTSYEQYF | TGTGCCAGCAGTTCCTTCCGGGACAGTACCTCCTACGAGCAGTACTTC
TRBD2 | . | TRBJ2-1 | TRBV6-6 | CASRWTSGEDNEQFF | TGTGCCAGCAGGTGGACTAGCGGGGAAGACAATGAGCAGTTCTTC
. | . | TRBJ2-2 | TRBV11-1 | CASSRFGELFF | TGTGCCAGCAGCCGCTTCGGGGAGCTGTTTTTT
. | . | TRBJ2-3 | TRBV11-2 | CASSEALHDTQYF | TGTGCCAGCAGCGAGGCCCTACATGATACGCAGTATTTT
TRBD2 | . | TRBJ2-7 | TRBV5-1 | CASSFGHSGLAGGEQYF | TGCGCCAGCAGCTTCGGCCACTCGGGACTAGCGGGAGGCGAGCAGTACTTC
. | few | TRBJ2-3 | TRBV7-2 | CASSVTKTRTDTQYF | TGTGCCAGCAGCGTTACAAAAACCCGCACAGATACGCAGTATTTT
. | . | TRBJ1-4 | TRBV29-1 | CSVEDLTNEKLFF | TGCAGCGTTGAGGATTTGACTAATGAAAAACTGTTTTTT
TRBD1 | . | TRBJ1-5 | TRBV5-5 | CASSSTGGAWGQPQHF | TGTGCCAGCAGCTCGACAGGGGGCGCCTGGGGTCAGCCCCAGCATTTT
. | few | TRBJ1-2 | TRBV14 | CASSQVTGYGYTF | TGTGCCAGCAGCCAAGTAACAGGATATGGCTACACCTTC
. | . | TRBJ2-6 | TRBV21-1 | CASSKGTGGSGANVLTF | TGTGCCAGCAGCAAAGGGACAGGGGGCTCTGGGGCCAACGTCCTGACTTTC
. | few | TRBJ1-2 | TRBV5-1 | CASSLEAGAGNGYTF | TGCGCCAGCAGCTTGGAGGCGGGGGCGGGCAATGGCTACACCTTC
TRBD2 | . | TRBJ2-1 | TRBV27 | CASSFLVAGNNEQFF | TGTGCCAGCAGTTTTTTGGTAGCGGGGAACAATGAGCAGTTCTTC
TRBD1 | . | TRBJ1-3 | TRBV19 | CASSLGQGGGLAGNTIYF | TGTGCCAGTAGTCTCGGACAGGGAGGGGGTTTGGCTGGAAACACCATATATTTT
TRBD2 | . | TRBJ2-2 | TRBV5-1 | CASSWGGGTNTGELFF | TGCGCCAGCAGTTGGGGCGGGGGGACGAACACCGGGGAGCTGTTTTTT
TRBD1 | . | TRBJ1-2 | TRBV28 | CASTTGGLDYTF | TGTGCCAGCACTACAGGGGGCCTTGACTACACCTTC
. | . | TRBJ2-1 | TRBV6-5 | CASSWASNEQFF | TGTGCCAGCAGTTGGGCTAGCAATGAGCAGTTCTTC